The source of this T cell receptor (beta chain) is a study of blood T cell repertoires in COVID-19. Under the authors' procedure: Nucleated cell counts were estimated from reference gene primer amplification. Clones were read by immunoSEQ multiplex PCR, and TCRdb kept only the in-frame ones, dropping some. V and J calls and clone size follow that table, whereas D and trimming were derived from the DNA. The sample has 250,000 to 350,000 clones, 87% seen once; the top ten hold 2.2%. Germline values: CDR1 MNHNY, CDR2 SVGAGI (reference sequence). Trimming took 5 bases from V and 2 from J, leaving 21 bases between them. The CDR3 extends over 18 amino acids.

The sequenced sample was peripheral blood. The sequence was obtained from a woman in her forties or fifties who had recovered from COVID-19. The chain recombines TRBV6-6 with TRBJ2-2, with a possible D match to TRBD2 (6 bases). The CDR3 spells CASSRTPTRALNTGELFF. The CDR3 nucleotides are TGTGCCAGCAGTCGAACACCGACTAGAGCATTAAACACCGGGGAGCTGTTTTTT.